These 8 T cell receptor beta chains were sequenced from one sample in a study of blood T cells in healthy people across ages. Primers used in a second PCR of about 7 to 12 cycles were a sample-barcoded 5' primer and a J-beta primer mix. A single record per CDR3 protein comes from TCRdb applying MiXCR to the 5' RACE reads. The data hold roughly 680,000 distinct CDR3 sequences, with approximately 52% observed a single time. The sample was blood. These TCRs come from a woman at least 80 years old in good health.

This clonotype was observed many times. This chain links TRBV5-1 with TRBJ2-1, with D maybe TRBD2 (5 bases). This CDR3 contains 15 residues. Germline V CDR1 and CDR2: SGHRS, YFSETQ. The V end lost 3 bases, the J end lost 5 bases, and 15 bases lay between the germline ends. The CDR3 DNA reads as TGCGCCAGCAGCTCTGCCTGGACTCAAAACAATGAGCAGTTCTTC. Its protein product is CASSSAWTQNNEQFF.

CDR3 DNA sequence: TGCGCCAGCAGCCAAGGGGTACTAGCGGGAGGGCCGACGAACACCGGGGAGCTGTTTTTT. Amino acids: CASSQGVLAGGPTNTGELFF. The chain employs TRBV4-1 and TRBJ2-2, with 13 bases fitting TRBD2. The junction had 8 bases not matched to a gene; V was cut back by 1 base and J by 0 bases. This CDR3 has 20 residues. Per germline, CDR1 MGHRA and CDR2 YSYEKL.

The J gene is TRBJ2-7, the V gene TRBV5-1; D is perhaps TRBD1 (5 bases). V was cut by 2 bases and J by 6 bases, with 15 bases left in between. Germline-derived CDR1 and CDR2 are SGHRS and YFSETQ. The CDR3 runs 14 residues. The CDR3 DNA reads TGCGCCAGCAGCTTAATCCGCAGGGAAAGCGAGCAGTACTTC. This encodes CASSLIRRESEQYF.

J is TRBJ2-5 and V is TRBV6-6; D tentatively reads TRBD1 or TRBD2 (5 bases each). The CDR3 loop spans 13 amino acids. CDR1 MNHNY and CDR2 SVGAGI come from the germline V gene (reference sequence). V was cut by 2 bases and J by 7 bases, with 11 bases left in between. The CDR3, as DNA: TGTGCCAGCAGTTACCCTCGGGACCGGACCCAGTACTTC. Translation: CASSYPRDRTQYF.

This rearrangement joins TRBV15 to TRBJ2-1; 10 bases are a match to TRBD2. CDR3 size: 15 residues. Germline loops: CDR1 LNHNV, CDR2 YYDKDF (reference sequence). Trimming at V came to 10 bases and at J to 7 bases, leaving 13 bases not matched to a gene. CDR3 in amino acids: CASSGRPSGSNEQFF. In nucleotides, the CDR3 is TGTGCCAGTAGCGGGAGGCCCTCAGGGAGTAATGAGCAGTTCTTC. The full variable domain, completed using reference TRBV15 and TRBJ2-1, is DAMVIQNPRYQVTQFGKPVTLSCSQTLNHNVMYWYQQKSSQAPKLLFHYYDKDFNNEADTPDNFQSRRPNTSFCFLDIRSPGLGDTAMYLCASSGRPSGSNEQFFGPGTRLTVL.

This clonotype was detected ten times or more. This chain joins TRBV3-1 and TRBJ2-3; a possible D gene is TRBD1 (6 bases). Germline lookup yields CDR1 LGHDT and CDR2 YNNKEL (reference sequence). The CDR3 totals 13 residues. With 4 bases removed from V and 11 bases from J, the gap between germline ends came to 16 bases. The CDR3 coding sequence is TGTGCCAGCAGCCCTATCGGACAGCCGGGGCAGTATTTT. Amino acids: CASSPIGQPGQYF.

The table lists this clonotype with many counts. The junction does not match germline at one end; this may be a read error. V usage is TRBV2 and J usage is TRBJ2-1, with 10 bases that match TRBD2. The CDR3 length is 14 residues. Germline V lookup: CDR1 SNHLY, CDR2 FYNNEI. CDR3 sequence reads: CASNELAGYNEQFF. As DNA, the CDR3 is TGTGCCAGCAATGAACTAGCGGGATACAATGAGCAGTTCTTC. Complete variable domain (other parts from reference TRBV2 and TRBJ2-1): EPEVTQTPSHQVTQMGQEVILRCVPISNHLYFYWYRQILGQKVEFLVSFYNNEISEKSEIFDDQFSVERPDGSNFTLKIRSTKLEDSAMYFCASNELAGYNEQFFGPGTRLTVL.

The chain combines TRBV27 with TRBJ2-1; 10 nucleotides align to TRBD1. V gave up 7 bases and J gave up 5 bases; unmatched junction bases: 2. CDR1 MNHEY and CDR2 SMNVEV come from the germline V gene (reference sequence). The CDR3 covers 13 residues. This CDR3 is CASKGTGDNEQFF. The CDR3 DNA is TGTGCCAGCAAAGGGACAGGGGACAATGAGCAGTTCTTC.